This T cell receptor (beta chain) was captured by sequencing in a study of blood T cell repertoires in COVID-19. Germline-derived CDR1 and CDR2 are MDHEN and SYDVKM. V was clipped by 9 bases and J by 6 bases, with 12 bases between them. This CDR3 has 12 amino acids. This clone was counted once. Repertoires were generated with immunoSEQ multiplex PCR, while TCRdb's copy carries only in-frame clones and drops some. The sample lists roughly 60,000 clones, roughly 84% occurring once. V gene TRBV28 combines with J gene TRBJ1-5; the D gene is possibly TRBD1 (6 bases). The sequencing input was peripheral blood. This receptor was obtained from a man between 60 and 75 years old with COVID-19, enrolled during active disease. The CDR3 here is CASATGFQPQHF. The DNA for the CDR3 is TGTGCCAGTGCAACAGGGTTTCAGCCCCAGCATTTT.